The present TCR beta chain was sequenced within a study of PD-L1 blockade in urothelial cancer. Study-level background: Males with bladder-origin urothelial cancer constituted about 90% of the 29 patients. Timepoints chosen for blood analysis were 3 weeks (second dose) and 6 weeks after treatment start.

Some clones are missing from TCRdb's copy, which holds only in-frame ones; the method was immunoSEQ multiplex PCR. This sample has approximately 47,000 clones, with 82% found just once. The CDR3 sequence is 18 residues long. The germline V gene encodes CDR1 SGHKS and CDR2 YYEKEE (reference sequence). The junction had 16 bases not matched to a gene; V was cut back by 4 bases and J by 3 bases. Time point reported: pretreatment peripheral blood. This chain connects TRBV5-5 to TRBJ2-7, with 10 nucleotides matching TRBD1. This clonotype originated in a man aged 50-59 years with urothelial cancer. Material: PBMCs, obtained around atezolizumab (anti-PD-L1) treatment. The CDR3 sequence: CASSPRGTGAIVGYEQYF. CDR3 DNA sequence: TGTGCCAGCAGCCCTAGGGGGACAGGGGCCATAGTGGGCTACGAGCAGTACTTC.